Presented here are 28 T cell receptor beta chains from one specimen sequenced in a study of radiotherapy plus CTLA-4 blockade in lung cancer. Sequencing was performed with immunoSEQ multiplex PCR; in TCRdb, only in-frame clones are kept and a portion is missing. Here the sample spans roughly 92,000 clones, 75% to 90% being singletons. Sequenced here: peripheral blood, sampled from a patient treated with radiotherapy plus ipilimumab. Receptor source: a human donor with non-small cell lung cancer who had a partial response to radiotherapy plus ipilimumab.

The chain has TRBV5-1 and TRBJ2-5; TRBD1 matches 12 bases. Germline V gene lookup returns CDR1 SGHRS and CDR2 YFSETQ. V lost 4 bases and J lost 4; bases outside the gene matches: 5. There are 15 residues in the CDR3. The CDR3 region is CASSRGTGGGETQYF. The CDR3 bases are TGCGCCAGCAGCCGAGGGACAGGGGGCGGAGAGACCCAGTACTTC.

The gene calls are TRBV27 and TRBJ1-5; no reliable D call. V lost 6 bases and J 0 bases, leaving 6 bases between the germline ends. CDR1 and CDR2 from the germline V gene are MNHEY and SMNVEV (reference sequence). This CDR3 has 13 residues. The CDR3 sequence: CASRQYSNQPQHF. In nucleotides, the CDR3 is TGTGCCAGCAGACAGTATAGCAATCAGCCCCAGCATTTT.

This chain uses TRBV7-9 with TRBJ2-3, with D perhaps matching TRBD1 (5 bases). Trimming cost V 5 bases and J 4 bases, with 19 bases left between them. The CDR3 is 16 residues long. CDR1 and CDR2 from the germline V gene are SEHNR and FQNEAQ (reference sequence). This CDR3 is CASSHQKTVRADTQYF. CDR3 nucleotides: TGTGCCAGCAGCCACCAGAAGACAGTTCGGGCAGATACGCAGTATTTT.

The chain is built from TRBV5-5 and TRBJ2-7, with 10 bases fitting TRBD1. V lost 3 bases and J lost 2; bases outside the gene matches: 2. The germline V gene has CDR1 SGHKS and CDR2 YYEKEE (reference sequence). The CDR3 has 14 amino acids. CDR3 residues: CASSSTGGPYEQYF. The CDR3 nucleotides are TGTGCCAGCAGCTCGACAGGGGGCCCCTACGAGCAGTACTTC.

This chain joins TRBV2 and TRBJ2-1, with unresolved D. Germline CDR1 is SNHLY and CDR2 is FYNNEI. This CDR3 is 12 amino acids long. Deletions cut 6 bases from V and 4 bases from J, with 7 bases between. Here the CDR3 reads CASRGRYNEQFF. The CDR3 DNA reads TGTGCCAGCAGGGGCAGATACAATGAGCAGTTCTTC.

The V and J genes are TRBV5-1 and TRBJ2-1; D is perhaps TRBD1 (6 bases). V gave up 0 bases and J gave up 5 bases, with 15 bases separating them. Germline-derived CDR1 and CDR2 are SGHRS and YFSETQ. The CDR3 extends over 16 amino acids. CDR3 in amino acids: CASSLARQAIDNEQFF. CDR3 nucleotide sequence: TGCGCCAGCAGCTTGGCTAGACAGGCGATTGACAATGAGCAGTTCTTC.

This clone was observed a handful of times. The V and J genes are TRBV18 and TRBJ2-6; TRBD1 is a possible D gene (6 bases). V was shortened by 0 bases and J by 4 bases, with 7 bases between the two germline ends. The CDR3 is 15 residues long. Looked up from germline, CDR1 is KGHSH and CDR2 is LQKENI. In DNA, the CDR3 is TGTGCCAGCTCACCACCGACAGGAGGGGCCAACGTCCTGACTTTC. Translation gives CASSPPTGGANVLTF.

The chain joins TRBV6-1 to TRBJ2-7, with 8 bases aligning to TRBD1. After removal of 10 bases from V and 4 bases from J, the junction contained 9 bases not matched to a gene. Germline V gene sequence: CDR1 MNHNS, CDR2 SASEGT. There are 13 residues in the CDR3. The CDR3 sequence: CATTPGQGYEQYF. Written as DNA, the CDR3 is TGTGCCACCACCCCCGGACAGGGATACGAGCAGTACTTC.

This chain links TRBV6-5 with TRBJ2-5; D gene uncertain. Germline CDR1 MNHEY, CDR2 SVGAGI. Trimming pared 4 bases from V and 5 bases from J, leaving 11 bases between. CDR3 length equals 13 residues. As DNA, the CDR3 is TGTGCCAGCAGTTCGCGCGGTTGGGAGACCCAGTACTTC. Translating it yields CASSSRGWETQYF.

J is TRBJ2-7 and V is TRBV29-1; a weak D match, TRBD1 (5 bases). V lost 7 bases, J lost 0 bases, and 10 bases lay in between. The CDR3 length is 12 residues. CDR1 is SQVTM and CDR2 is ANQGSEA in the germline V gene. The CDR3 sequence: CSALTASYEQYF. CDR3 DNA: TGCAGCGCCCTGACAGCCTCCTACGAGCAGTACTTC.

The rearrangement links TRBV2 to TRBJ2-1; tentative D call: TRBD2 (6 bases). Germline CDR1 SNHLY, CDR2 FYNNEI. The CDR3 is made up of 13 amino acids. Trimming took 6 bases from V and 6 from J, leaving 12 bases between them. For the CDR3, the DNA is TGTGCCAGCAGGGGGGACTGGGCCAATGAGCAGTTCTTC. Translated: CASRGDWANEQFF.

The chain has TRBV7-9 and TRBJ1-2, with TRBD1 matching over 9 bases. With V trimmed by 4 bases and J by 7 bases, 13 bases remained unmatched. The germline V gene has CDR1 SEHNR and CDR2 FQNEAQ (reference sequence). CDR3 length equals 16 residues. Here the CDR3 DNA reads TGTGCCAGCAGCTCTGAGACAGGGGGAGCGAGTGGTGGCTACACCTTC. Translation gives CASSSETGGASGGYTF.

The rearrangement links TRBV5-1 to TRBJ2-1; 7 bases match TRBD2. V shed 3 bases, J shed 4 bases, and the junction held 13 bases outside the gene matches. This CDR3 is 17 amino acids long. Germline V gene data show CDR1 as SGHRS and CDR2 as YFSETQ. The CDR3 nucleotides are TGCGCCAGCAGCTGGGGGTTGTGGGAGGGCAGGTACAATGAGCAGTTCTTC. It specifies CASSWGLWEGRYNEQFF.

The chain uses TRBV7-9 and TRBJ2-1; TRBD2 matches at 7 bases. The J segment lost 0 bases and the V segment lost 2 bases, leaving 1 base of the junction unmatched. The CDR3 consists of 15 residues. Germline V gene data show CDR1 as SEHNR and CDR2 as FQNEAQ (reference sequence). The CDR3 here is CASSLLAASYNEQFF. The DNA of the CDR3 is TGTGCCAGCAGCTTACTAGCGGCCTCCTACAATGAGCAGTTCTTC.

This chain connects TRBV19 to TRBJ2-3; the match to TRBD2 covers 7 bases. CDR3 size: 15 residues. The junction had 8 bases not matched to a gene; V was cut back by 5 bases and J by 3 bases. Germline CDR1 reads LNHDA; CDR2 reads SQIVND (reference sequence). In DNA, the CDR3 is TGTGCCAGTAGTTCCCAGCGGGACGTTACAGATACGCAGTATTTT. Protein: CASSSQRDVTDTQYF.

The chain carries TRBV30 and TRBJ1-1, with 7 bases that match TRBD1. The junction had 3 bases not matched to a gene; V was cut back by 5 bases and J by 0 bases. The CDR3 spans 13 residues. Germline V CDR1 and CDR2: GTSNPN, SVGIG (reference sequence). The CDR3 DNA follows: TGTGCCTGGGCGGGACAGCTGAACACTGAAGCTTTCTTT. Translation gives CAWAGQLNTEAFF.

This clone came up once. The V and J genes are TRBV19 and TRBJ2-7; possibly TRBD1 for D (6 bases). Germline V gene data show CDR1 as LNHDA and CDR2 as SQIVND (reference sequence). Deletions cut 4 bases from V and 5 bases from J, with 21 bases between. The CDR3 has 16 residues. CDR3 amino acids: CASSRPFTGGVDEQYF. The CDR3 DNA is TGTGCCAGTAGTAGGCCCTTTACTGGGGGCGTCGACGAGCAGTACTTC.

The rearrangement joins TRBV28 to TRBJ1-2; TRBD1 might be the D (6 bases). The CDR3 length is 14 residues. The V gene lost 4 bases and the J gene lost 8 bases, with 17 bases spanning the gap. Germline assignment: CDR1 MDHEN and CDR2 SYDVKM. As DNA, the CDR3 is TGTGCCAGCAGTTCCACTGGCAGGGGACGGGGCTACACCTTC. Amino acid sequence: CASSSTGRGRGYTF.

This chain uses TRBV7-9 with TRBJ2-2; the D is unclear. Germline values: CDR1 SEHNR, CDR2 FQNEAQ (reference sequence). This CDR3 region has 15 residues. Trimming cost V 3 bases and J 1 base, with 9 bases left between them. The CDR3 coding sequence is TGTGCCAGCAGCTTGACCCCAGGGAACACCGGGGAGCTGTTTTTT. This translates into CASSLTPGNTGELFF.

The chain uses TRBV18 and TRBJ1-2; the D is unclear. Germline V CDR1 and CDR2: KGHSH, LQKENI. This CDR3 comprises 12 residues. V was trimmed by 3 bases and J by 12 bases, leaving 14 bases between them. In DNA, the CDR3 is TGTGCCAGCTCACCTGAAGGGAGAGGCCACACCTTC. Protein: CASSPEGRGHTF.

The genes are TRBV7-2 and TRBJ1-2; the D gene is possibly TRBD1 (6 bases). Trimming shortened V by 5 bases and J by 0 bases, and 10 bases separated the two germline ends. This CDR3 comprises 14 residues. The germline CDR1 and CDR2 sequences are SGHTA and FQGNSA. This CDR3 is CASSRQDSNYGYTF. As DNA, the CDR3 is TGTGCCAGCAGCAGACAGGACTCTAACTATGGCTACACCTTC.

The V and J genes are TRBV28 and TRBJ1-1; no clear D gene. The germline gives CDR1 MDHEN, CDR2 SYDVKM. With 6 bases removed from V and 0 bases from J, the gap between germline ends came to 20 bases. The CDR3 has 17 residues. Written as DNA, the CDR3 is TGTGCCAGCAGATCGGAACAGCTTAGATTCATGAACACTGAAGCTTTCTTT. Its protein product is CASRSEQLRFMNTEAFF.

The chain couples TRBV7-2 to TRBJ2-7; 7 positions match TRBD2. Germline trimming cut 4 bases from V and 2 bases from J; bases unmatched to any gene: 11. The CDR3 extends over 16 amino acids. Germline V lookup: CDR1 SGHTA, CDR2 FQGNSA. The CDR3 DNA sequence: TGTGCCAGCAGCTCTGGTCCCGGGACTAAGACCTACGAGCAGTACGTC. This encodes CASSSGPGTKTYEQYV.

The rearrangement links TRBV7-6 to TRBJ2-3; 14 bases fit TRBD2. The CDR3 sequence is 16 residues long. The V segment lost 5 bases and the J segment 6 bases; nucleotides outside the gene matches: 7. Germline values: CDR1 SGHVS, CDR2 FNYEAQ. The CDR3 region has the DNA TGTGCCAGCAGCCAGACTAGCGGGAGGGCCGGGGATACGCAGTATTTT. Translated: CASSQTSGRAGDTQYF.

The rearrangement uses TRBV4-2 and TRBJ1-2, with no clear D. The CDR3 consists of 14 residues. The V gene lost 1 base and the J gene lost 4 bases, with 10 bases spanning the gap. From germline, CDR1 is LGHNA and CDR2 YNFKEQ. The CDR3 loop is CASSQGASTYGYTF. Written as DNA, the CDR3 is TGTGCCAGCAGCCAAGGAGCAAGCACCTATGGCTACACCTTC.

The V and J genes are TRBV18 and TRBJ1-2; TRBD1 aligns across 7 bases. The CDR3 spans 14 residues. Trimming cost V 2 bases and J 8 bases; bases outside gene matches: 8. CDR1 is KGHSH and CDR2 is LQKENI in the germline V gene. The CDR3 here is CASSPTQGGAGYTF. In DNA, the CDR3 is TGTGCCAGCTCACCAACCCAGGGGGGAGCGGGCTACACCTTC.

CDR3: CASSLGGQGHGYGYTF. In DNA form, the CDR3 reads TGTGCCAGCAGCTTAGGCGGACAAGGCCACGGCTATGGCTACACCTTC. The J gene is TRBJ1-2, the V gene TRBV7-9, with D possibly TRBD1 on 5 matching bases. Germline V gene data show CDR1 as SEHNR and CDR2 as FQNEAQ (reference sequence). Trimming took off 1 base at V and 4 bases at J, with 16 bases between the two ends. The CDR3 has 16 amino acids.

This chain links TRBV19 with TRBJ2-7; TRBD2 agrees at 7 bases. This CDR3 region has 15 residues. The J segment lost 4 bases and the V segment lost 3 bases, leaving 9 bases of the junction unmatched. Germline lookup yields CDR1 LNHDA and CDR2 SQIVND (reference sequence). The CDR3 here is CASSIRGLAVYEQYV. The CDR3 nucleotides read TGTGCCAGTAGTATTAGAGGGCTAGCGGTTTACGAGCAGTACGTC.